Listed here are 13 T cell receptor beta chains from one sample, sequenced in a study. TCRdb passed the RT-PCR reads through MiXCR, listing each CDR3 protein once. The data hold approximately 720,000 distinct CDR3 sequences, with 11% to 15% observed a single time. Sequences were obtained from memory CD4+ T cells from blood. These receptors all stem from a female donor in good health, serving as a healthy control.

This clonotype was counted at least ten times. The V call is TRBV20-1, the J call TRBJ1-4; D perhaps matches TRBD1 (5 bases). V gave up 0 bases and J gave up 2 bases, with 19 bases separating them. Germline values: CDR1 DFQATT, CDR2 SNEGSKA (reference sequence). The CDR3 is 18 amino acids. This chain's CDR3 is CSARDTGTGRTTNEKLFF. The CDR3 coding sequence is TGCAGTGCTAGAGATACTGGTACGGGACGTACCACTAATGAAAAACTGTTTTTT.

The chain couples TRBV28 to TRBJ2-1; D possibly corresponds to TRBD2 (5 bases). Trimming removed 7 bases at V and 2 bases at J, with 18 bases between. From germline, CDR1 is MDHEN and CDR2 SYDVKM. The CDR3 extends over 16 amino acids. In nucleotides, the CDR3 is TGTGCCAGCACCAATACCCCGGATAGCGCCTACAATGAGCAGTTCTTC. Its translation: CASTNTPDSAYNEQFF.

This clonotype was seen a handful of times. V and J are TRBV27 and TRBJ2-4; TRBD1 matches 8 bases. This CDR3 is built from 17 residues. Germline V gene lookup returns CDR1 MNHEY and CDR2 SMNVEV (reference sequence). The V gene end was trimmed by 4 bases and the J gene end by 5 bases; junction bases not matched to a gene: 13. CDR3 loop: CASSSYDRGLPQNIQYF. CDR3 DNA: TGTGCCAGCAGTTCCTACGACAGGGGTCTCCCCCAAAACATTCAGTACTTC.

This clonotype was counted many times. The chain joins TRBV29-1 to TRBJ2-7; a weak D match, TRBD1 (6 bases). The V end lost 5 bases, the J end lost 3 bases, and 14 bases lay between the germline ends. This CDR3 comprises 13 residues. Germline V gene lookup returns CDR1 SQVTM and CDR2 ANQGSEA. CDR3 sequence (DNA): TGCAGCGTTTTACAGGGATGGGGCTACGAGCAGTACTTC. Amino acids: CSVLQGWGYEQYF.

This clonotype was counted between two and nine times. The CDR3 sequence is CASSHTRDIVDEQFF. The CDR3 region has the DNA TGTGCCAGCAGCCACACCCGGGACATAGTAGATGAGCAGTTCTTC. The chain uses TRBV4-2 and TRBJ2-1, with a possible D match to TRBD1 (6 bases). The CDR3 covers 15 residues. Germline lookup yields CDR1 LGHNA and CDR2 YNFKEQ. V lost 3 bases, J lost 8 bases, and 17 bases lay in between.

This clonotype turned up a few times. The V gene is TRBV28, the J gene TRBJ2-7, with D tentatively TRBD1 or TRBD2 (5 bases each). The CDR3 length is 14 residues. Germline V gene lookup returns CDR1 MDHEN and CDR2 SYDVKM. Trimming pared 3 bases from V and 2 bases from J, leaving 11 bases between. This chain's CDR3 is CASSFGGTPYEQYF. The CDR3 DNA reads as TGTGCCAGCAGTTTTGGTGGGACCCCCTACGAGCAGTACTTC.

This chain joins TRBV7-8 and TRBJ1-3; 9 bases map to TRBD1. Germline loops: CDR1 SGHVS, CDR2 FQNEAQ. The CDR3 sequence is 15 residues long. The V and J ends lost 5 bases and 3 bases, in that order; junction bases with no gene match: 5. For the CDR3, the DNA is TGTGCCAGCAGCCCGGACAGGGGTGATGGAAACACCATATATTTT. It specifies CASSPDRGDGNTIYF. Together with reference TRBV7-8 and TRBJ1-3, the CDR3 gives the full variable domain: GAGVSQSPRYKVAKRGQDVALRCDPISGHVSLFWYQQALGQGPEFLTYFQNEAQLDKSGLPSDRFFAERPEGSVSTLKIQRTQQEDSAVYLCASSPDRGDGNTIYFGEGSWLTVV.

This clonotype was detected ten times or more. The chain carries TRBV9 and TRBJ2-3, with 7 bases aligning to TRBD2. The CDR3 extends over 14 amino acids. The germline V gene has CDR1 SGDLS and CDR2 YYNGEE. Germline trimming cut 4 bases from V and 1 base from J; bases unmatched to any gene: 3. CDR3 loop: CASSPRGGTDTQYF. CDR3 bases: TGTGCCAGCAGCCCCCGGGGGGGCACAGATACGCAGTATTTT.

This chain joins TRBV12-3 or TRBV12-4 and TRBJ1-4, with D perhaps matching TRBD1 (6 bases). V was pared by 5 bases and J by 5 bases, with 18 bases between. The CDR3 has 16 amino acids. For the CDR3, the DNA is TGTGCCAGCAGTCTTTTCCTAGGGGGGTTAAATGAAAAACTGTTTTTT. This gives the protein CASSLFLGGLNEKLFF.

This chain links TRBV20-1 with TRBJ2-3, with a tentative D call TRBD2 (5 bases). The CDR3 has 13 amino acids. V shed 3 bases and J shed 2 bases, with 9 bases lying between them. CDR1 DFQATT and CDR2 SNEGSKA come from the germline V gene (reference sequence). The CDR3 DNA sequence: TGCAGTGCTAGCGGGGATTCCACAGATACGCAGTATTTT. Translation: CSASGDSTDTQYF.

This clonotype has only a few counts. The chain combines TRBV6-1 with TRBJ2-7; D call uncertain. The germline CDR1 and CDR2 sequences are MNHNS and SASEGT. V lost 2 bases, J lost 1 base, and 9 bases lay in between. The CDR3 has 14 amino acids. The DNA for the CDR3 is TGTGCCAGCAGTGAAAATCAGATTTCCTACGAGCAGTACTTC. Translation: CASSENQISYEQYF.

The V call is TRBV20-1, the J call TRBJ1-3; no definite D call. Germline V lookup: CDR1 DFQATT, CDR2 SNEGSKA (reference sequence). This CDR3 region has 13 residues. The CDR3 region is CSMFDGAGNTIYF. As DNA, the CDR3 is TGCAGCATGTTCGACGGGGCTGGAAACACCATATATTTT.

This clonotype was counted a few times. The chain uses TRBV5-1 and TRBJ1-5, with no clear D. Germline loops: CDR1 SGHRS, CDR2 YFSETQ. V was clipped by 0 bases and J by 6 bases, with 13 bases between them. There are 15 residues in the CDR3. This CDR3 is CASSLVPGDVQPQHF. The CDR3 DNA reads as TGCGCCAGCAGCTTGGTACCCGGGGATGTTCAGCCCCAGCATTTT. Supplemented by reference TRBV5-1 and TRBJ1-5, the full variable domain reads KAGVTQTPRYLIKTRGQQVTLSCSPISGHRSVSWYQQTPGQGLQFLFEYFSETQRNKGNFPGRFSGRQFSNSRSEMNVSTLELGDSALYLCASSLVPGDVQPQHFGDGTRLSIL.